A selection of T cell receptor beta chains follows, all from one sample in a study of T cells after yellow fever vaccination. TCRdb processed the 5' RACE reads anew with MiXCR; each CDR3 protein has one entry. The table records about 230,000 distinct CDR3 sequences, approximately 6.8% of them present only once. Sequences were derived from CD4+ T cells sorted from PBMCs, sampled on the day of the yellow fever booster vaccination. The receptors derive from a young man who received the YFV17D yellow fever vaccine. CDR3s include the opening cysteine and the closing phenylalanine or tryptophan. A D gene is named only where the DNA matches it firmly. Clone size is shown for a subset of rows, as once, few, many or a class of expanded clone.

abundance,j_gene,d_gene,v_gene,CDR3aa,CDR3nt
many,TRBJ1-6,TRBD1,TRBV12-3/TRBV12-4,CASSLDRGDSPLHF,TGTGCCAGCAGTTTAGACAGGGGCGACTCACCCCTCCACTTT
few,TRBJ2-1,NA,TRBV20-1,CSARALGEFYNEQFF,TGCAGTGCTAGGGCTCTTGGGGAGTTTTACAATGAGCAGTTCTTC
few,TRBJ1-6,NA,TRBV15,CATSRDSNNSPLHF,TGTGCCACCAGCAGAGACTCAAATAATTCACCCCTCCACTTT
many,TRBJ2-1,NA,TRBV5-1,CASSLEYHEQFF,TGCGCCAGCAGCTTGGAGTATCATGAGCAGTTCTTC
many,TRBJ2-1,TRBD2,TRBV7-2,CASRGSGTSGREGQFF,TGTGCCAGCAGAGGGTCGGGGACTAGCGGGAGAGAAGGGCAGTTCTTC
many,TRBJ1-4,TRBD1,TRBV20-1,CSAGRTTGGGNEKLFF,TGCAGTGCTGGCCGGACGACAGGGGGCGGTAATGAAAAACTGTTTTTT
many,TRBJ1-1,NA,TRBV28,CASSLTPTPGPEAFF,TGTGCCAGCAGTTTAACCCCGACGCCTGGCCCTGAAGCTTTCTTT
NA,TRBJ1-2,TRBD1,TRBV20-1,CRAGRQGRRIRGYTF,TGCCGTGCTGGACGACAGGGAAGGAGGATAAGGGGCTACACCTTC
few,TRBJ2-1,TRBD2,TRBV12-3/TRBV12-4,CASSFSSGRRFF,TGTGCCAGCAGTTTTTCTAGCGGGAGACGGTTCTTC
few,TRBJ2-1,TRBD2,TRBV5-1,CASRDYPDNEQFF,TGCGCCAGCCGGGACTACCCAGACAATGAGCAGTTCTTC
NA,TRBJ2-1,NA,TRBV5-4,CASSFDTGNEQFF,TGTGCCAGCAGCTTTGACACAGGGAATGAGCAGTTCTTC
many,TRBJ2-2,NA,TRBV5-1,CASSTTQGPGELFF,TGCGCCAGCAGCACGACCCAAGGTCCCGGGGAGCTGTTTTTT
many,TRBJ2-4,NA,TRBV20-1,CSELGTVPPIQYF,TGCAGCGAACTCGGGACTGTTCCACCCATTCAGTACTTC
NA,TRBJ2-2,NA,TRBV11-2,CASSFISRRVGELFF,TGTGCCAGCAGCTTTATCTCGCGGAGAGTCGGGGAGCTGTTTTTT
many,TRBJ2-5,NA,TRBV5-1,CASSSTEYQETQYF,TGCGCCAGCAGCTCGACTGAGTACCAAGAGACCCAGTACTTC
many,TRBJ2-1,NA,TRBV6-5,CASSSGSHSYNEQFF,TGTGCCAGCAGTTCTGGCAGTCACTCCTACAATGAGCAGTTCTTC
many,TRBJ2-5,NA,TRBV9,CASSVSSQETQYF,TGTGCCAGCAGCGTGTCGTCGCAAGAGACCCAGTACTTC
few,TRBJ2-2,NA,TRBV19,CASTPSASNTGELFF,TGTGCCAGTACACCCAGTGCTTCGAACACCGGGGAGCTGTTTTTT
NA,TRBJ2-7,TRBD2,TRBV7-9,CAMSPGGRSYEQYF,TGTGCCATGAGCCCCGGGGGGAGAAGCTACGAGCAGTACTTC
many,TRBJ2-6,NA,TRBV9,CASSVGGGGRAGANVLTF,TGTGCCAGCAGCGTAGGAGGTGGGGGCAGGGCTGGGGCCAACGTCCTGACTTTC
NA,TRBJ2-1,NA,TRBV18,CASSPSYSYNEQFF,TGTGCCAGCTCACCGAGCTACTCCTACAATGAGCAGTTCTTC
many,TRBJ2-5,NA,TRBV20-1,CSAIGRGRQTQYF,TGCAGTGCTATCGGGAGGGGGCGACAGACCCAGTACTTC
many,TRBJ2-2,TRBD1,TRBV3-1,CASSQTGTGLTGELFF,TGTGCCAGCAGCCAGACCGGGACAGGGCTCACCGGGGAGCTGTTTTTT
NA,TRBJ1-6,NA,TRBV6-1,CASRRITGGNSPLHF,TGTGCCAGCAGGCGAATTACAGGCGGGAATTCACCCCTCCACTTT
many,TRBJ2-7,TRBD1,TRBV29-1,CSVAGQASSYEQYF,TGCAGCGTTGCTGGACAGGCGAGCTCCTACGAGCAGTACTTC
many,TRBJ2-2,NA,TRBV5-1,CASSFGGPGELFF,TGCGCCAGCAGCTTCGGGGGGCCCGGGGAGCTGTTTTTT
few,TRBJ2-5,TRBD2,TRBV10-2,CASRTSEETQYF,TGCGCCAGCAGAACTAGCGAGGAGACCCAGTACTTC
NA,TRBJ2-6,NA,TRBV6-5,CASSHFNRQARPGGANVLTF,TGTGCCAGCAGCCACTTCAACCGACAGGCACGCCCGGGGGGGGCCAACGTCCTGACTTTC
many,TRBJ2-7,TRBD2,TRBV5-1,CASSPTGLAGTEQYF,TGCGCCAGCAGCCCAACCGGTCTAGCGGGAACCGAGCAGTACTTC
few,TRBJ2-7,TRBD2,TRBV5-1,CASSLGPGLAGNAQYF,TGCGCCAGCAGCTTGGGACCGGGACTAGCGGGAAATGCGCAGTACTTC
NA,TRBJ2-1,NA,TRBV29-1,CSVYSGSGGYNEQFF,TGCAGCGTTTACTCGGGATCGGGTGGTTACAATGAGCAGTTCTTC
NA,TRBJ1-3,NA,TRBV7-2,CASSFGQGFTIYF,NA
many,TRBJ1-3,NA,TRBV12-3/TRBV12-4,CASSFSSSGNTIYF,TGTGCCAGCAGTTTTTCCTCCTCTGGAAACACCATATATTTT
NA,TRBJ2-7,TRBD2,TRBV11-2,CASSLNRKTSGGGYEQYF,TGTGCCAGCAGCTTAAACAGAAAGACTAGCGGGGGAGGCTACGAGCAGTACTTC
NA,TRBJ1-1,NA,TRBV20-1,CSARNTGGGTEAFF,TGCAGTGCTAGAAATACAGGCGGAGGCACTGAAGCTTTCTTT
few,TRBJ2-1,NA,TRBV12-3/TRBV12-4,CASSTPQGTLSSYNEQFF,TGTGCCAGCAGCACACCCCAGGGGACCCTTAGCTCCTACAATGAGCAGTTCTTC
few,TRBJ1-5,NA,TRBV6-1,CASRPREGRIGNQPQHF,TGTGCCAGCAGACCCCGTGAGGGTAGGATAGGCAATCAGCCCCAGCATTTT
NA,TRBJ2-7,TRBD1,TRBV6-1,CASSHKTTGVEQYF,TGTGCCAGCAGCCACAAGACGACAGGGGTCGAGCAGTACTTC
many,TRBJ2-7,TRBD1,TRBV7-9,CASSQTGGPSYEQYF,TGTGCCAGCAGCCAGACAGGGGGCCCTTCCTACGAGCAGTACTTC